The 15 T cell receptor beta chains in this list originate from one sample, sequenced in a study of T-cell memory formation after mild COVID-19. TCRdb ran MiXCR on the 5' RACE reads and lists one entry per CDR3 protein. The sample consists of hundreds of thousands of distinct CDR3 sequences, roughly 21% of them appearing once. Sequencing was performed on PBMCs or a T cell subset sorted from them (not recorded which). The receptors stem from a man aged 18-30 years who had mild COVID-19 (a few samples of this study predate the infection). Cell type and time point are not known.

The V call is TRBV7-9, the J call TRBJ2-5; 13 bases line up with TRBD2. In germline, CDR1 is SEHNR, CDR2 FQNEAQ (reference sequence). The CDR3 is made up of 16 amino acids. Trimming at V came to 5 bases and at J to 5 bases, leaving 8 bases not matched to a gene. Here the CDR3 DNA reads TGTGCCAGCAGCCCCCTGGGACTAGCGGGGCGTGAGACCCAGTACTTC. Residues: CASSPLGLAGRETQYF.

This clonotype was seen a few times. Here the CDR3 DNA reads TGCGCCAGCAGCCAATATGGGACTAGCGGGGGCCTGGAGACCCAGTACTTC. Amino acids: CASSQYGTSGGLETQYF. The chain is built from TRBV4-1 and TRBJ2-5, with 14 bases fitting TRBD2. Germline CDR1 and CDR2: MGHRA and YSYEKL. This CDR3 is 17 amino acids long. The trim removed 2 bases at V and 5 bases at J, leaving 7 bases unmatched.

This clonotype turned up a few times. The chain employs TRBV25-1 and TRBJ2-3, with D perhaps matching TRBD2 (6 bases). The V gene's germline CDR1 is MGHDK and CDR2 SYGVNS. This CDR3 has 13 amino acids. With 9 bases removed from V and 3 bases from J, the gap between germline ends came to 13 bases. CDR3 loop: CASSRLATDTQYF. The CDR3 bases are TGTGCCAGTAGCCGTCTAGCGACAGATACGCAGTATTTT.

This clonotype was detected a few times. This chain links TRBV3-1 with TRBJ2-3; TRBD2 matches at 11 bases. The CDR3 is 16 amino acids. The germline CDR1 and CDR2 sequences are LGHDT and YNNKEL (reference sequence). After removal of 3 bases from V and 2 bases from J, the junction contained 4 bases not matched to a gene. CDR3 amino acids: CASSQGLAEITDTQYF. The CDR3 bases are TGTGCCAGCAGCCAGGGACTAGCGGAGATCACAGATACGCAGTATTTT.

The J gene is TRBJ1-5, the V gene TRBV6-6; no clear D. Trimming took off 2 bases at V and 2 bases at J, with 13 bases between the two ends. The CDR3 is made up of 16 amino acids. Germline CDR1 MNHNY, CDR2 SVGAGI (reference sequence). CDR3 nucleotides: TGTGCCAGCAGTTACATCCGGGGTCTACGCAATCAGCCCCAGCATTTT. The encoded protein is CASSYIRGLRNQPQHF.

For the CDR3, the DNA is TGCAGTGCTAACAGACACAGTAGCAATCAGCCCCAGCATTTT. Translated, it gives CSANRHSSNQPQHF. This sequence joins TRBV20-1 and TRBJ1-5, with unresolved D. Germline V lookup: CDR1 DFQATT, CDR2 SNEGSKA (reference sequence). The CDR3 has 14 amino acids. Trimming cost V 4 bases and J 0 bases, with 10 bases left between them.

This clonotype was counted only a few times. The chain couples TRBV4-3 to TRBJ2-3, with D possibly called TRBD1 or TRBD2 (6 bases each). V lost 0 bases, J lost 1 base, and 14 bases lay in between. This CDR3 is built from 17 residues. Germline V gene lookup returns CDR1 LGHNA and CDR2 YSLEER. The CDR3 loop reads CASSQDLTGAGTDTQYF. For the CDR3, the DNA is TGCGCCAGCAGCCAAGATTTGACGGGGGCCGGCACAGATACGCAGTATTTT.

In its sample, this clonotype was seen many times. The genes are TRBV20-1 and TRBJ1-1; D unclear. This CDR3 is built from 12 residues. Germline loops: CDR1 DFQATT, CDR2 SNEGSKA (reference sequence). V shed 2 bases and J shed 2 bases, with 6 bases lying between them. The CDR3 DNA sequence: TGCAGTGCTAGACAACCAAACACTGAAGCTTTCTTT. This codes for CSARQPNTEAFF.

The chain recombines TRBV12-3 or TRBV12-4 with TRBJ2-7; no clear D gene. This CDR3 has 11 residues. Trimming took off 5 bases at V and 12 bases at J, with 14 bases between the two ends. The CDR3 sequence is CASSLGTERYF. CDR3 DNA sequence: TGTGCCAGCAGTCTAGGAACGGAACGGTACTTC.

This clonotype was counted between two and nine times. DNA for the CDR3: TGTGCCAGCACTACGACGGGGACCTGCTACGAGCAGTACTTC. This gives the protein CASTTTGTCYEQYF. The chain links TRBV21-1 to TRBJ2-7. TRBV21-1 is a pseudogene segment. This CDR3 is 14 amino acids long.

Ten or more counts support this clonotype. V gene TRBV11-1 combines with J gene TRBJ2-1; D is perhaps TRBD1 (6 bases). Germline lookup yields CDR1 SGHAT and CDR2 FQDESV (reference sequence). The CDR3 runs to 15 residues. The germline V and J ends were trimmed by 3 bases and 0 bases, with 9 bases remaining between them. DNA for the CDR3: TGTGCCAGCAGCTTGGGGGCCAGCTCCTACAATGAGCAGTTCTTC. Its translation is CASSLGASSYNEQFF.

The genes are TRBV29-1 and TRBJ2-3; D is uncertain. This CDR3 contains 15 residues. Trimming took off 4 bases at V and 1 base at J, with 15 bases between the two ends. In germline, CDR1 is SQVTM, CDR2 ANQGSEA. DNA for the CDR3: TGCAGCGTTGTGCCCCTGGGCCTCGGCACAGATACGCAGTATTTT. Encoded protein: CSVVPLGLGTDTQYF.

This chain uses TRBV13 with TRBJ2-1; D could derive from TRBD1 or TRBD2 (6 bases each). Trimming left V 3 bases short and J 3 bases short, with 9 bases between. The germline V gene encodes CDR1 PRHDT and CDR2 FYEKMQ (reference sequence). CDR3 length: 14 residues. The CDR3 sequence is CASSFGGFYNEQFF. As DNA, the CDR3 is TGTGCCAGCAGCTTCGGGGGCTTCTACAATGAGCAGTTCTTC.

The J gene is TRBJ1-5, the V gene TRBV16; D possibly corresponds to TRBD1 (6 bases). Germline V CDR1 and CDR2: KGHSY, FQNENV. The ends were cut back, 4 bases at V and 1 base at J, with 17 bases in the middle. This CDR3 is built from 17 residues. In DNA form, the CDR3 reads TGTGCCAGCAGCCGCCGACAGGAGCATGTCAGCAATCAGCCCCAGCATTTT. Its protein is CASSRRQEHVSNQPQHF.

The chain has TRBV12-3 or TRBV12-4 and TRBJ2-3, with D perhaps TRBD2 (5 bases). Trimming left V 1 base short and J 4 bases short, with 15 bases between. CDR3 size: 16 residues. CDR3 bases: TGTGCCAGCAGTTTAGGATATGAAGGAGGATCAGATACGCAGTATTTT. It translates to CASSLGYEGGSDTQYF.